This TCR beta chain stems from a study of blood T cells in healthy people across ages. Study-wide points: There were more naive CD4+ cells and higher diversity in long-lived donors than in aged donors.

It was with a sample-barcoded 5' primer and a J-beta primer mix that a second PCR of roughly 7 to 12 cycles was run. One entry per CDR3 protein results from TCRdb running MiXCR on the 5' RACE reads. The data hold around 1,700,000 distinct CDR3 sequences, with 28% observed a single time. About this clonotype itself: As yet, its antigen is unknown.

Per the germline V gene, CDR1 is SGHAT and CDR2 is FQNNGV. Trimming pared 1 base from V and 2 bases from J, leaving 9 bases between. CDR3 size: 14 residues. Aged about 6 to 90, donors were systemically healthy Caucasians from Russia. Sequencing was done on a sample of blood. This clonotype was sampled from a woman in her 30s in good health. The chain recombines TRBV11-2 with TRBJ2-7; the D is unclear. CDR3 coding DNA: TGTGCCAGCAGCTTAGTTGGCAAGACCTACGAGCAGTACTTC. Translation: CASSLVGKTYEQYF.